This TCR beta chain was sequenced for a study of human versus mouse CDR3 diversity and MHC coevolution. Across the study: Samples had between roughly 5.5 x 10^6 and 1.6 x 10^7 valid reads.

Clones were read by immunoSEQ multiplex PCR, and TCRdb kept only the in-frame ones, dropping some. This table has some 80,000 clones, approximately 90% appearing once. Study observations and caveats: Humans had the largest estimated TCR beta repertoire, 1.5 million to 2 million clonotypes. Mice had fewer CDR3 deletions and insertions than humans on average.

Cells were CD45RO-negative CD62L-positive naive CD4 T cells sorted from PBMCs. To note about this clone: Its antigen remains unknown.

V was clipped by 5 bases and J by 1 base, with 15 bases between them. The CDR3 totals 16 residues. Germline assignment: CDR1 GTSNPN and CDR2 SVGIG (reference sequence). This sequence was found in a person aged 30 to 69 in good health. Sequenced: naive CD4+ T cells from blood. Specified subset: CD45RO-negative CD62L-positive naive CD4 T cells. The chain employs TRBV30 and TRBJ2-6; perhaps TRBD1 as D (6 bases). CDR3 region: CAWARYRVSGANVLTF. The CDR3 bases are TGTGCCTGGGCACGATACAGGGTATCTGGGGCCAACGTCCTGACTTTC.